The text below deals with one T cell receptor beta chain. The V end lost 1 base, the J end lost 5 bases, and 11 bases lay between the germline ends. There are 14 residues in the CDR3. The germline CDR1 and CDR2 sequences are MNHEY and SVGAGI. This entry is derived from a study of CD8+ T cells in alopecia areata. Whole-study context: Oral tofacitinib (5 to 10 mg twice daily) was administered to treated patients.

The authors extracted RNA and reverse transcribed it into cDNA as the sequencing template. Assay: immunoSEQ multiplex PCR; the TCRdb copy retains only in-frame clones and omits some. The data hold 270,000 or so clones, with 55% to 75% observed a single time. Treatment meaning: oral pan-JAK inhibitor, 5-10 mg twice daily. Those with alopecia areata gave lesional scalp punch biopsies and peripheral blood. This specimen was CD4+ T cells sorted from blood, taken at week 24, from a patient treated with tofacitinib. This rearrangement joins TRBV6-5 to TRBJ1-2; D gene unclear. The source of this sequence is a human donor with alopecia areata. The CDR3 bases are TGTGCCAGCAGTTACTATGGTCAAGGGTATGGCTACACCTTC. It translates to CASSYYGQGYGYTF.